Listed below are T cell receptor beta chains from one sample, sequenced in a study of cytomegalovirus exposure and HLA in healthy donors. Assay: immunoSEQ multiplex PCR; the TCRdb copy retains only in-frame clones and omits some. The sample includes 53,000 or so clones. Sequencing input: PBMCs. Source of these receptors: a man younger than 35 in good health and CMV-seropositive. Each CDR3 is given with its conserved first and last residue. D genes are given only for firm matches.

cdr3_aa	cdr3_nt	v_call	j_call	d_call
CASSVVGGTNTGELFF	TGTGCCAGCAGCGTAGTAGGAGGGACGAACACCGGGGAGCTGTTTTTT	TRBV9	TRBJ2-2	-
CASSVGDRGSYEQYF	TGTGCCAGCAGCGTAGGGGACAGGGGCTCCTACGAGCAGTACTTC	TRBV9	TRBJ2-7	TRBD1
CASSLGGGITEAFF	TGTGCCAGCAGTTTAGGAGGGGGCATCACTGAAGCTTTCTTT	TRBV28	TRBJ1-1	TRBD1
CASSLGPRTGEQFF	TGTGCCAGCAGTTTAGGACCTAGGACGGGGGAGCAGTTCTTC	TRBV27	TRBJ2-1	-
CASSYSTGVGETQYF	TGTGCCAGCAGTTACTCCACAGGGGTGGGAGAGACCCAGTACTTC	TRBV6-5	TRBJ2-5	TRBD1
CASTPTRRSYEQYF	TGTGCCAGCACCCCGACTAGACGCTCCTACGAGCAGTACTTC	TRBV7-8	TRBJ2-7	-
CASSDPIGLAGGSETQYF	TGCGCCAGCAGTGACCCTATCGGACTAGCGGGAGGGTCGGAGACCCAGTACTTC	TRBV10-2	TRBJ2-5	TRBD2
CAWSGKAGGNSPLHF	TGTGCCTGGAGCGGAAAGGCAGGGGGAAATTCACCCCTCCACTTT	TRBV30	TRBJ1-6	TRBD1
CASSPEGAIPEAFF	TGTGCCAGCTCACCGGAGGGGGCGATACCTGAAGCTTTCTTT	TRBV18	TRBJ1-1	TRBD1
CASSVAASGRPNTGELFF	TGTGCCAGCAGCGTAGCTGCTAGCGGGAGACCGAACACCGGGGAGCTGTTTTTT	TRBV9	TRBJ2-2	TRBD2
CASGFLRGTGFEANEQFF	TGTGCTAGTGGTTTCTTAAGGGGTACAGGGTTCGAGGCCAATGAGCAGTTCTTC	TRBV12-5	TRBJ2-1	-
CASRPGTVNTGELFF	TGTGCCAGCAGACCCGGGACTGTGAACACCGGGGAGCTGTTTTTT	TRBV7-9	TRBJ2-2	-
CAGARNKNTEAFF	TGTGCAGGAGCTAGGAATAAGAACACTGAAGCTTTCTTT	TRBV19	TRBJ1-1	-
CAWSPGAGTGYGYTF	TGTGCCTGGAGTCCTGGTGCCGGGACAGGGTATGGCTACACCTTC	TRBV30	TRBJ1-2	TRBD1
CASSSLGGGELFF	TGCGCCAGCAGCTCCCTCGGAGGCGGGGAGCTGTTTTTT	TRBV5-1	TRBJ2-2	-
CASSPQDRGNYGYTF	TGTGCCAGCTCACCCCAGGACAGGGGTAACTATGGCTACACCTTC	TRBV18	TRBJ1-2	TRBD1
CASSKTSGEQFF	TGTGCCAGCAGTAAGACTAGTGGGGAGCAGTTCTTC	TRBV5-6	TRBJ2-1	-
CASSLLQGSGNTIYF	TGTGCCAGCAGCTTACTCCAGGGTTCTGGAAACACCATATATTTT	TRBV11-2	TRBJ1-3	-
CASSVSGGYNNEQFF	TGTGCCAGCAGCGTTTCAGGGGGGTACAACAATGAGCAGTTCTTC	TRBV9	TRBJ2-1	-
CASSVARTSSGLAGGNYNEQFF	TGTGCCAGCAGCGTAGCGAGGACGAGCTCGGGACTAGCGGGAGGAAACTACAATGAGCAGTTCTTC	TRBV9	TRBJ2-1	TRBD2
CASSKGQRVISNQPQHF	TGTGCCAGCAGCAAAGGACAGCGGGTGATCAGCAATCAGCCCCAGCATTTT	TRBV21-1	TRBJ1-5	-
CASSDSRGANVLTF	TGTGCCAGCAGTGACTCCAGGGGGGCCAACGTCCTGACTTTC	TRBV6-4	TRBJ2-6	-
CASSTTSGTSGPQETQYF	TGTGCCAGCAGTACTACGAGCGGGACTAGCGGTCCGCAAGAGACCCAGTACTTC	TRBV28	TRBJ2-5	TRBD2
CASSWGAGNEQYF	TGTGCCAGCAGCTGGGGCGCGGGAAACGAGCAGTACTTC	TRBV5-4	TRBJ2-7	-
CASSPGTEAFF	TGTGCCAGCTCACCTGGCACAGAGGCTTTCTTT	TRBV18	TRBJ1-1	-
CASNPGTSFYNEQFF	TGTGCCAGCAATCCCGGGACTAGTTTTTACAATGAGCAGTTCTTC	TRBV27	TRBJ2-1	TRBD2
CSAGETQYF	TGCAGCGCCGGAGAGACCCAGTACTTC	TRBV29-1	TRBJ2-5	-
CASRGTGGLSSKEKLFF	TGTGCCAGCAGAGGGACAGGGGGGTTGTCTTCGAAGGAAAAACTGTTTTTT	TRBV2	TRBJ1-4	TRBD1
CASSVEETQYF	TGCGCCAGCAGCGTCGAAGAGACCCAGTACTTC	TRBV5-1	TRBJ2-5	-
CASSFSGWGRQGTSAKNIQYF	TGTGCCAGCAGTTTTAGTGGGTGGGGAAGACAGGGAACTTCGGCCAAAAACATTCAGTACTTC	TRBV27	TRBJ2-4	TRBD1
CASSEAGQGGTEAFF	TGTGCCAGCAGTGAAGCGGGACAGGGGGGGACTGAAGCTTTCTTT	TRBV6-1	TRBJ1-1	TRBD1